Presented here are 13 T cell receptor beta chains from one specimen sequenced in a study of T cells after posttransplantation cyclophosphamide. Cells defined as naive were viable CD3+CD4+ or CD3+CD8+ and CCR7+CD45RA+CD45RO-CD95-CD27+CD28+. Libraries were prepared by immunoSEQ multiplex PCR; TCRdb keeps only in-frame clonotypes and omits some of them. The repertoire holds under 35,000 clones, with approximately 90% as singletons. The sequenced sample consisted of naive CD4+ T cells sorted from PBMCs. These receptors were taken from a woman aged 55-69 years in good health, CMV-negative, and a related stem cell transplant donor.

The CDR3 sequence: CASSFLRQAFTEAFF. In nucleotides, the CDR3 is TGTGCCAGCAGCTTTCTCCGACAGGCGTTCACTGAAGCTTTCTTT. V usage is TRBV13 and J usage is TRBJ1-1, with D tentatively TRBD1 (6 bases). Germline assignment: CDR1 PRHDT and CDR2 FYEKMQ (reference sequence). Trimming stripped 3 bases from V and 4 bases from J, with 15 bases between. The CDR3 runs 15 residues.

The V call is TRBV10-2, the J call TRBJ2-3; 8 nucleotides match TRBD1. Germline V gives CDR1 WSHSY, CDR2 SAAADI. The CDR3 runs 14 residues. The trim removed 8 bases at V and 1 base at J, leaving 5 bases unmatched. The CDR3 coding sequence is TGCGCCAGCGTGGACAGGGATGGCACAGATACGCAGTATTTT. Protein product: CASVDRDGTDTQYF.

This clone was counted between two and nine times. The chain joins TRBV28 to TRBJ2-2, with 10 bases aligning to TRBD2. Germline V lookup: CDR1 MDHEN, CDR2 SYDVKM. CDR3 size: 15 residues. J gave up 4 bases and V 5 bases, and 4 bases lay outside the gene matches. This CDR3 reads CASSTRTSGTGELFF. In DNA, the CDR3 is TGTGCCAGCAGTACCCGGACTAGCGGCACCGGGGAGCTGTTTTTT.

The chain employs TRBV9 and TRBJ2-1; possibly TRBD1 for D (6 bases). Deletions cut 3 bases from V and 6 bases from J, with 16 bases between. The CDR3 has 15 residues. Germline V gene sequence: CDR1 SGDLS, CDR2 YYNGEE. The CDR3 DNA reads TGTGCCAGCAGCGCTCTACAGGGCGGACTCAATGAGCAGTTCTTC. This encodes CASSALQGGLNEQFF.

This chain joins TRBV18 and TRBJ1-1; 8 bases fit TRBD1. CDR1 KGHSH and CDR2 LQKENI come from the germline V gene. V was clipped by 5 bases and J by 6 bases; unmatched bases: 5. The CDR3 spans 13 residues. This CDR3 is CASSATGDSEAFF. In DNA, the CDR3 is TGTGCCAGCTCAGCGACAGGGGACTCTGAAGCTTTCTTT.

The chain uses TRBV19 and TRBJ1-2, with 7 bases aligning to TRBD1. The V and J ends lost 5 bases and 5 bases, in that order; junction bases with no gene match: 5. The germline V gene encodes CDR1 LNHDA and CDR2 SQIVND (reference sequence). The CDR3 contains 13 residues. CDR3 DNA sequence: TGTGCCAGTAGTTTCGACAGGGATTATGGCTACACCTTC. It is translated as CASSFDRDYGYTF.

This chain links TRBV28 with TRBJ1-1; 9 bases fit TRBD1. The V gene end was trimmed by 6 bases and the J gene end by 5 bases; junction bases not matched to a gene: 10. The CDR3 runs 15 residues. From germline, CDR1 is MDHEN and CDR2 SYDVKM. The CDR3 here is CASSQGTGSPTEAFF. CDR3 DNA: TGTGCCAGCAGCCAAGGGACAGGGTCGCCGACTGAAGCTTTCTTT.

The chain links TRBV18 to TRBJ1-1, with TRBD1 matching 8 bases. The junction had 11 bases not matched to a gene; V was cut back by 4 bases and J by 4 bases. The CDR3 totals 16 residues. CDR1 is KGHSH, CDR2 LQKENI, per germline. CDR3 residues: CASSQYRGTGGTEAFF. Written as DNA, the CDR3 is TGTGCCAGCTCACAGTACCGTGGCACAGGGGGCACTGAAGCTTTCTTT.

The V call is TRBV5-1, the J call TRBJ2-7, with 7 positions matching TRBD1. The junction had 5 bases not matched to a gene; V was cut back by 4 bases and J by 1 base. CDR3 length: 14 residues. From germline, CDR1 is SGHRS and CDR2 YFSETQ. The CDR3 DNA reads as TGCGCCAGCAGCCCCCGACAGGGTTCCTACGAGCAGTACTTC. This encodes CASSPRQGSYEQYF.

This CDR3 is CASSRDRGAGELFF. The CDR3 bases are TGTGCCAGCAGTAGAGACAGGGGAGCCGGGGAGCTGTTTTTT. J is TRBJ2-2 and V is TRBV6-6; 8 positions agree with TRBD1. There are 14 residues in the CDR3. The V segment lost 5 bases and the J segment 6 bases; nucleotides outside the gene matches: 5. Germline V gives CDR1 MNHNY, CDR2 SVGAGI (reference sequence).

There are a few counts of this clone. The chain employs TRBV6-5 and TRBJ1-1; possibly TRBD1 for D (5 bases). Trimming shortened V by 5 bases and J by 0 bases, and 10 bases separated the two germline ends. The CDR3 has 14 residues. From germline, CDR1 is MNHEY and CDR2 SVGAGI. CDR3 DNA: TGTGCCAGCAGTAAGGGGTTCATGAACACTGAAGCTTTCTTT. It yields the protein CASSKGFMNTEAFF.

This sequence joins TRBV25-1 and TRBJ2-7; 13 bases are shared with TRBD2. Per the germline V gene, CDR1 is MGHDK and CDR2 is SYGVNS. Unmatched junction bases numbered 7, after V lost 8 bases and J lost 3 bases. This CDR3 is built from 15 residues. In DNA, the CDR3 is TGTGCCAGCCGGACTAGCGGGAGAAAAGACTACGAGCAGTACTTC. This encodes CASRTSGRKDYEQYF.

The V call is TRBV19, the J call TRBJ1-6; D is unclear. Germline V gene data show CDR1 as LNHDA and CDR2 as SQIVND (reference sequence). V was trimmed by 5 bases and J by 0 bases, leaving 5 bases between them. The CDR3 length is 14 residues. The CDR3 coding sequence is TGTGCCAGTAGTCCGAGCTCCTATAATTCACCCCTCCACTTT. This translates into CASSPSSYNSPLHF.